This T cell receptor beta chain was sequenced for a study of CD8+ T cells in alopecia areata. Concerning this clone: Its cognate antigen is unknown.

The study, taken as a whole, reports: The study found TCR sharing across patients less clear than in mice, possibly for HLA reasons. Higher clonality and more expanded CD8+ clones appeared in lesional than normal scalp.

RNA was extracted and reverse transcribed into cDNA as the sequencing template. Data came from immunoSEQ multiplex PCR; TCRdb stores just in-frame clones and leaves some out. Here the sample spans more than 150,000 clones, around half being singletons. Using a FACSAria, the CD4+ and CD8+ T cells were sorted from the PBMCs. Germline V gene data show CDR1 as SGHDT and CDR2 as YYEEEE. The CDR3 spans 17 residues. Trimming removed 1 base from V and 0 bases from J, with 14 bases in between. This material consisted of CD8+ T cells sorted from blood, taken at week 0. The rearrangement joins TRBV5-6 to TRBJ2-1; maybe TRBD1 (6 bases). This sequence was found in a human donor with alopecia areata. DNA for the CDR3: TGTGCCAGCAGCTTGCCGCCCGGACAGAGCTCCTACAATGAGCAGTTCTTC. This encodes CASSLPPGQSSYNEQFF.